Listed below are T cell receptor beta chains from one sample, sequenced in a study of vaccination effects on CD4 cells after COVID-19. TCRdb's copy holds only in-frame clones and misses some; the assay was immunoSEQ multiplex PCR. The sample records 45,000 to 60,000 clones, approximately 80% being singletons. Their antigen targets remain unknown. The sequencing used CD4+ T cells from PBMCs cultured without peptide, collected before COVID-19 vaccination. The source is a human donor who had a prior SARS-CoV-2 infection. CDR3s include the opening cysteine and the closing phenylalanine or tryptophan. The order of the fields is J gene, V gene, D gene, clone size, CDR3 protein, CDR3 DNA. A D gene is named only where the DNA matches it firmly. The size of a clone is reported for some rows only, either as once, few or many, or as a class for expanded clones.

TRBJ1-1 | TRBV19 | . | few | CASSDRTAYSDEAFF | TGTGCCAGTAGTGATCGGACCGCGTACTCAGACGAAGCTTTCTTT
TRBJ2-3 | TRBV5-4 | TRBD2 | once | CASSPRSGLATDTQYF | TGTGCCAGCAGCCCACGCTCGGGACTAGCAACAGATACGCAGTATTTT
TRBJ2-1 | TRBV30 | . | . | CAWSVLGLRSNEQFF | TGTGCCTGGAGTGTACTCGGATTGAGGAGCAATGAGCAGTTCTTC
TRBJ2-7 | TRBV11-1 | . | . | CASSTGSVQYF | TGTGCCAGCAGCACGGGGTCGGTGCAGTACTTC
TRBJ2-1 | TRBV4-2 | TRBD2 | . | CASSQTSGRVDEQFF | TGTGCCAGCAGCCAAACTAGCGGGAGGGTGGATGAGCAGTTCTTC
TRBJ1-3 | TRBV7-2 | TRBD1 | once | CASSSDRGDTIYF | TGTGCCAGCAGCTCCGACAGGGGTGACACCATATATTTT
TRBJ1-1 | TRBV9 | . | . | CASSPWTGNTEAFF | TGTGCCAGCAGCCCTTGGACGGGGAACACTGAAGCTTTCTTT
TRBJ2-7 | TRBV6-5 | . | . | CASSSSGGPSYEQYF | .
TRBJ1-3 | TRBV28 | TRBD1 | . | CASRQGLSGNTIYF | TGTGCCAGCAGACAGGGGCTCTCTGGAAACACCATATATTTT
TRBJ1-5 | TRBV19 | TRBD1 | . | CASSRLFSGQGTHQPQHF | TGTGCCAGTAGTCGTCTTTTCTCGGGACAGGGAACGCATCAGCCCCAGCATTTT